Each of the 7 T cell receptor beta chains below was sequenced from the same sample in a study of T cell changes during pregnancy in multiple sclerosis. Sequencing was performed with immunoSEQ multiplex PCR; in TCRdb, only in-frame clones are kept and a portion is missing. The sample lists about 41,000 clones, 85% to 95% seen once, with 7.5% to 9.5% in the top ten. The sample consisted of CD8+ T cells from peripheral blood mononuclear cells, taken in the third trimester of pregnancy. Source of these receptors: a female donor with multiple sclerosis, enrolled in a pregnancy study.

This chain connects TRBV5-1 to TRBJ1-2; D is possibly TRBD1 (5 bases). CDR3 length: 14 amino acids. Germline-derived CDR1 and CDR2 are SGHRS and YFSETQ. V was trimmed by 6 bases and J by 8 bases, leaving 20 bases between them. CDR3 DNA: TGCGCCAGCAACCCGTGGGGAGGGGAGGACGGCTACACCTTC. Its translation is CASNPWGGEDGYTF.

CDR3 nucleotides: TGTGCCAGCAGCGTCCGGGGGGCGAACACCGGGGAGCTGTTTTTT. Its translation: CASSVRGANTGELFF. J is TRBJ2-2 and V is TRBV9; 7 nucleotides agree with TRBD2. This CDR3 is 15 amino acids long. The ends lost 2 bases at V and 0 bases at J; junction bases unmatched: 1. CDR1 is SGDLS and CDR2 is YYNGEE in the germline V gene.

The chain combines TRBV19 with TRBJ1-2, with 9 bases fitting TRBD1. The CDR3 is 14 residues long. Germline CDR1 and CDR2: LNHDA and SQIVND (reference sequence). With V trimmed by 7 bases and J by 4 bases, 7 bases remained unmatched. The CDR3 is CASKTGGSPYGYTF. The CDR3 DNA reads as TGTGCCAGTAAGACAGGGGGTTCGCCCTATGGCTACACCTTC.

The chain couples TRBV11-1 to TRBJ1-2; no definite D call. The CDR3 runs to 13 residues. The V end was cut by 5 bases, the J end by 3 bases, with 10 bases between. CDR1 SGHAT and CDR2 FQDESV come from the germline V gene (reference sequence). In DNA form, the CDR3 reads TGTGCCAGCAGCCCCCAGGCCGACTATGGCTACACCTTC. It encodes CASSPQADYGYTF.

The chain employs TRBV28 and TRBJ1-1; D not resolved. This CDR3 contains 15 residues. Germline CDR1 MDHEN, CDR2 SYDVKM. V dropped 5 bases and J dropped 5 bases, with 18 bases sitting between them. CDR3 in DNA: TGTGCCAGCAGTCTCACCATGGGAGGGAATACTGAAGCTTTCTTT. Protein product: CASSLTMGGNTEAFF.

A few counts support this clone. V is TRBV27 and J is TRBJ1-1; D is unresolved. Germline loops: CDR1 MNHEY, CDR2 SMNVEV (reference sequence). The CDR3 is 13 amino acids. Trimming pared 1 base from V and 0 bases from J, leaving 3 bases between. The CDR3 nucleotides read TGTGCCAGCAGTTTATTAATGAACACTGAAGCTTTCTTT. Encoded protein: CASSLLMNTEAFF.

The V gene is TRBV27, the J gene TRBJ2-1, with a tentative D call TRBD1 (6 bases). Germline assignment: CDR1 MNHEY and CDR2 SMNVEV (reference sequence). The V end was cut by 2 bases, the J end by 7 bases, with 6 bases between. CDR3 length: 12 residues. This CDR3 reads CASSLQGNEQFF. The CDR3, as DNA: TGTGCCAGCAGTTTACAGGGGAATGAGCAGTTCTTC.